The clone carrying this TCR beta chain has a count of ten or more. J was trimmed by 4 bases and V by 4 bases; bases with no gene match: 14. The germline CDR1 and CDR2 sequences are SGHRS and YFSETQ. This CDR3 spans 16 amino acids. The entry originates in a study of molecular identifiers for immune sequencing clone quantification. TCRdb processed the PCR reads anew with MiXCR; each CDR3 protein has one entry. The sample yields about 640,000 distinct CDR3 sequences, 15% to 20% seen once. As CD8+CD4-CCR7+CD45RA+ cells, naive CD8 T cells were sorted. The TCR comes from a human donor in good health. Some libraries in this study had Jurkat cell RNA spiked in. The sequencing input was naive CD8+ T cells from blood, with Jurkat cell RNA spiked in. Subset reported: FACS-sorted CD8+CD4-CCR7+CD45RA+ naive T cells. The V and J genes are TRBV5-1 and TRBJ2-7; the match to TRBD1 covers 7 bases. Written as DNA, the CDR3 is TGCGCCAGCAGCCCTGCTGCGACAGGGTTTCCTTACGAGCAGTACTTC. It translates to CASSPAATGFPYEQYF.